This is a list of T cell receptor beta chains from one sample in a study of blood T cells in healthy people across ages. From the 5' RACE reads, TCRdb called clonotypes with MiXCR, one entry per CDR3 protein. The sample comprises approximately 1.5 million distinct CDR3 sequences, about 31% of which are singletons, and about 11% rests with the top ten. The source material was blood. The receptor source for this set is a woman aged 30 to 39 in good health. CDR3s include the opening cysteine and the closing phenylalanine or tryptophan. D genes are given only for firm matches. Clone sizes are given selectively: once, few, many, or a class where the clone is expanded.

d_gene: TRBD2; v_gene: TRBV6-1; abundance: -; j_gene: TRBJ2-7; CDR3aa: CASSETSGDEQYF; CDR3nt: TGTGCCAGCAGCGAGACTAGCGGGGACGAGCAGTACTTC
d_gene: -; v_gene: TRBV20-1; abundance: many; j_gene: TRBJ2-6; CDR3aa: CSARGSGANVLTF; CDR3nt: TGCAGTGCCAGAGGGTCTGGGGCCAACGTCCTGACTTTC
d_gene: -; v_gene: TRBV20-1; abundance: -; j_gene: TRBJ2-1; CDR3aa: CSATGSFYQETQFF; CDR3nt: TGCAGTGCCACCGGCAGCTTCTACCAAGAGACCCAGTTCTTC
d_gene: -; v_gene: TRBV18; abundance: few; j_gene: TRBJ2-5; CDR3aa: CASSPKEETQYF; CDR3nt: TGTGCCAGCTCACCCAAGGAAGAGACCCAGTACTTC
d_gene: -; v_gene: TRBV29-1; abundance: once; j_gene: TRBJ2-7; CDR3aa: CSVVRTREPFEYF; CDR3nt: TGCAGCGTTGTGAGGACAAGAGAGCCATTCGAGTACTTC
d_gene: -; v_gene: TRBV4-2; abundance: few; j_gene: TRBJ1-6; CDR3aa: CASSQAGPWSPLHF; CDR3nt: TGTGCCAGCAGCCAAGCGGGCCCCTGGTCACCCCTCCACTTT
d_gene: -; v_gene: TRBV20-1; abundance: -; j_gene: TRBJ2-7; CDR3aa: CSAFTSPGSNEQYF; CDR3nt: TGCAGTGCTTTTACTAGCCCCGGCTCCAACGAGCAGTACTTC
d_gene: -; v_gene: TRBV14; abundance: -; j_gene: TRBJ2-7; CDR3aa: CASSHWGEAYEQYF; CDR3nt: TGTGCCAGCAGCCACTGGGGGGAAGCCTACGAGCAGTACTTC
d_gene: -; v_gene: TRBV10-3; abundance: -; j_gene: TRBJ1-4; CDR3aa: CAISDQDEKLFF; CDR3nt: TGTGCCATCAGTGACCAAGACGAAAAACTGTTTTTT
d_gene: -; v_gene: TRBV29-1; abundance: -; j_gene: TRBJ2-1; CDR3aa: CSVRPTYNEQFF; CDR3nt: TGCAGCGTTCGTCCTACCTACAATGAGCAGTTCTTC
d_gene: -; v_gene: TRBV24-1; abundance: few; j_gene: TRBJ2-3; CDR3aa: CATSDFGVRTDTQYF; CDR3nt: TGTGCCACCAGTGATTTTGGCGTGAGGACAGATACGCAGTATTTT
d_gene: -; v_gene: TRBV7-6; abundance: few; j_gene: TRBJ2-7; CDR3aa: CASSLTGMNEQYF; CDR3nt: TGTGCCAGCAGCTTAACAGGGATGAACGAGCAGTACTTC
d_gene: -; v_gene: TRBV7-9; abundance: few; j_gene: TRBJ2-7; CDR3aa: CASSLDPGTEQYF; CDR3nt: TGTGCCAGCAGCTTAGATCCAGGTACCGAGCAGTACTTC
d_gene: TRBD2; v_gene: TRBV3-1; abundance: many; j_gene: TRBJ2-1; CDR3aa: CASSQEASGLYNEQFF; CDR3nt: TGTGCCAGCAGCCAAGAGGCTAGCGGTCTATACAATGAGCAGTTCTTC
d_gene: -; v_gene: TRBV20-1; abundance: few; j_gene: TRBJ2-5; CDR3aa: CSGRLAQETQYF; CDR3nt: TGCAGTGGAAGGCTAGCTCAAGAGACCCAGTACTTC
d_gene: -; v_gene: TRBV29-1; abundance: many; j_gene: TRBJ2-5; CDR3aa: CSVEGGRGTETQYF; CDR3nt: TGCAGCGTTGAAGGAGGCAGGGGAACGGAGACCCAGTACTTC
d_gene: -; v_gene: TRBV7-2; abundance: many; j_gene: TRBJ2-3; CDR3aa: CASSVPTDTQYF; CDR3nt: TGTGCCAGCAGCGTACCCACAGATACGCAGTATTTT
d_gene: -; v_gene: TRBV13; abundance: -; j_gene: TRBJ2-2; CDR3aa: CASSFLGDGYTGELFF; CDR3nt: TGTGCCAGCAGCTTTCTCGGGGATGGCTACACCGGGGAGCTGTTTTTT
d_gene: TRBD2; v_gene: TRBV7-9; abundance: many; j_gene: TRBJ2-5; CDR3aa: CASSPRLAGKETQYF; CDR3nt: TGTGCCAGCAGCCCTAGACTAGCGGGAAAAGAGACCCAGTACTTC
d_gene: -; v_gene: TRBV15; abundance: -; j_gene: TRBJ2-5; CDR3aa: CAPSADYVIETQYF; CDR3nt: TGTGCCCCCAGCGCGGATTACGTTATCGAGACCCAGTACTTC